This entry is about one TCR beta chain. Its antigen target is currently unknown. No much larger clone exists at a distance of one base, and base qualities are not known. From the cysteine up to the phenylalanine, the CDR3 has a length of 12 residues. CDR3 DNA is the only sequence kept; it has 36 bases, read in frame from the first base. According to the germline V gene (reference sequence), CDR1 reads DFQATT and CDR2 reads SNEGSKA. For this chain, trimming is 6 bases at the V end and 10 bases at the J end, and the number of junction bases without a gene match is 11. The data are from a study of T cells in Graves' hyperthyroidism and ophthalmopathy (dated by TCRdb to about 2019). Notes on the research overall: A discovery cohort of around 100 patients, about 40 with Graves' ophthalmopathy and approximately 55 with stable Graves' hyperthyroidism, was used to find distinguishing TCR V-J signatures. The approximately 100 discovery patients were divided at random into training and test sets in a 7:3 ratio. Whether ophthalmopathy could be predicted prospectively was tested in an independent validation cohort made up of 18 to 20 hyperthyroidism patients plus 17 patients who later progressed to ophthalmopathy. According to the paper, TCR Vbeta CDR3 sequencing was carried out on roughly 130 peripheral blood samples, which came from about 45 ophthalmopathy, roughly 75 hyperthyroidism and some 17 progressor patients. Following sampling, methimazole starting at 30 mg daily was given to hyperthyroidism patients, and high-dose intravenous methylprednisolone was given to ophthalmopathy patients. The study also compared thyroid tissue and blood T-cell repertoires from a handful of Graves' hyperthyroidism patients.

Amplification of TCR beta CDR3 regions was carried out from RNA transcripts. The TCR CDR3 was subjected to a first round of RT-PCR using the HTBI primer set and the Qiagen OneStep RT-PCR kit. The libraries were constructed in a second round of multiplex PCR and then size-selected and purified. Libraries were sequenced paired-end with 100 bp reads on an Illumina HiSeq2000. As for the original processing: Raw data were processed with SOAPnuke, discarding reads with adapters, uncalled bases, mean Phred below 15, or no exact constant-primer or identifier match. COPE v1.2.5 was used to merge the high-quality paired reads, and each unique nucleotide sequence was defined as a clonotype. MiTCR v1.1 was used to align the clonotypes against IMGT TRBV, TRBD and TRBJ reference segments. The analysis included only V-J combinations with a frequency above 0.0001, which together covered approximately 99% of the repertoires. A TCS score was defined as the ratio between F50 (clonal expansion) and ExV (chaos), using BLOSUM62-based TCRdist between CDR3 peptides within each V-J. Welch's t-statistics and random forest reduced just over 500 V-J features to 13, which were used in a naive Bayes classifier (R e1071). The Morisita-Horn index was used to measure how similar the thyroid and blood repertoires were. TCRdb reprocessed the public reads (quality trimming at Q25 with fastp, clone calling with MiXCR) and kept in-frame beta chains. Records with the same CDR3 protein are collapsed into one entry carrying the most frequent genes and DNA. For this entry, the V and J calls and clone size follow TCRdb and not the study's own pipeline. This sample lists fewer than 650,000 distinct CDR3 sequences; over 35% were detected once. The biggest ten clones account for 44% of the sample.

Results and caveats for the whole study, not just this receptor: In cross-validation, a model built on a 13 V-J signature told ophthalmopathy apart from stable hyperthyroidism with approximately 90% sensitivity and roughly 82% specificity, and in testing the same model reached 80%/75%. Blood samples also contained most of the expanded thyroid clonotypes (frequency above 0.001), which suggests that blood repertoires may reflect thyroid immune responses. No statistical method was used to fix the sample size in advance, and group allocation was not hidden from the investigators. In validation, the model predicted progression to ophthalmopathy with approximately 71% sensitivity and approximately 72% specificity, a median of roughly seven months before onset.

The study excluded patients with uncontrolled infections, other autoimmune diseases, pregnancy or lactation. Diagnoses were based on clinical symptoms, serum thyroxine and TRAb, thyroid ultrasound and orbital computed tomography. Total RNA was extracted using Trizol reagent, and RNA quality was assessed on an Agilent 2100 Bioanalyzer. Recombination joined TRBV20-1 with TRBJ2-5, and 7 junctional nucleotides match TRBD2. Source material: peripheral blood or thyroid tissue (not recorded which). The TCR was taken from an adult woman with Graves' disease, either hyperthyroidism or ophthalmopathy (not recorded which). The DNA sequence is TGCAGTGCCCGGGGGAGGGAAAGGGGCCAGTACTTC. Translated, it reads CSARGRERGQYF.